The clone carrying this TCR beta chain registers medium-sized (0.01 to 0.1%) by frequency. Its antigen remains unidentified. The sample comes from a study of CXCR3-negative and CXCR3-positive naive CD8 T cells. Points from the study as a whole: Unlike memory cells, which differed, naive CXCR3-negative and CXCR3-positive cells had similar TRBV-TRBJ usage.

Preparation of TRB cDNA libraries relied on 5' RACE carrying UMI labels. TCRdb re-called the 5' RACE reads and gives one entry per CDR3 protein, without DNA. This sample's table has about 23,000 distinct CDR3 sequences. CDR3 length equals 16 residues. Per germline, CDR1 LNHNV and CDR2 YYDKDF (reference sequence). The chain employs TRBV15 and TRBJ2-6. The receptor's source is a human donor in good health. Some clones in this sample may be carry-over from other donors' samples. Input material: memory CD8+ T cells from blood. The CDR3 loop reads CATSLDRRSGANVLTF.